The entry below describes one T cell receptor beta chain. Germline and junction disagree at one end, which may indicate a read error. Germline CDR1 is SSHAT and CDR2 is FNYEAQ (reference sequence). The CDR3 is made up of 14 amino acids. Generated by immunoSEQ multiplex PCR, the TCRdb table keeps only in-frame clones and is missing some. The data show around 79,000 clones, around 94% seen once. These data are taken from a study of technical replicates of blood from a handful of donors. The TCR originated in a human donor in good health. V and J are TRBV7-7 and TRBJ1-4; D might be TRBD1 (6 bases). Material: T cells isolated from PBMCs. Here the CDR3 DNA reads TGTGCTAGCAGCCCGACAGGCTCCGGCGAAAAACTGTTTTTT. Protein: CASSPTGSGEKLFF.